The source of this TCR beta chain is a study of T cell responses to AZD1222 COVID-19 vaccine (dated by TCRdb to the early 2020s). Broadly, across the study: AZD1222 recipients with second doses at about 4 weeks or about 12 weeks were pooled, because spike-specific TCR depth and breadth did not differ between schedules. TCR sequencing was performed for about 240 trial participants, of whom 200 to 220 were given two doses of AZD1222 and roughly 25 were given two doses of MenACWY control vaccine. Trial participants were enrolled by age into subgroups of 18-55, 56-69 and 70-plus years, and 148, 28 and 57 TCR-sequenced participants, respectively, were included in these subgroups.

The time point label on this specimen signifies: baseline before first vaccination. Samples from vaccinated people were obtained from the UK trials COV001 and COV002, which included a single-blind randomized controlled phase 2/3 trial of AZD1222 (ChAdOx1 nCoV-19) in healthy adults. Trial participant PBMC samples were collected at day 0 and day 28 after the second dose for TCRbeta chain sequencing. The CDR3 regions of human TCRbeta chains were analyzed by immunosequencing. Regarding the original processing steps: TCRs in the repertoires were matched against a reference library of SARS-CoV-2-specific TCRs that had been generated with the MIRA antigen-specificity platform. Breadth was defined as the fraction of unique TCRs that were SARS-CoV-2-associated, and depth was defined as the fraction of total T cells that were SARS-CoV-2-associated. Using the MIRA data, every spike-specific TCR was mapped to the spike region that the TCR reacted to and assigned to either a CD4 or a CD8 class. Log10-transformed breadth and depth values were compared by one-way ANOVA with Sidak's multiple comparisons tests. The source is immuneACCESS, and TCRdb retained only in-frame sequences with V and J called. Part of the clones is not carried over; for the studies checked, unresolved V genes explain less than half of this, and the remainder is unexplained. The V and J calls and clone size were taken over from that table, and D and trimming were inferred from the DNA. In all, the sample holds 110,000 or so clones, and approximately 85% of those were seen once. About 8.5% of the sample belongs to the ten largest clones.

The CDR1 and CDR2 encoded by the germline V gene are SGHNT and YENEEA. The CDR3 runs 14 residues from the cysteine to the phenylalanine. Kept here is only the CDR3 DNA, which spans 42 bases and is read in frame from base 1. Trimming at the junction amounts to 3 bases on V and 3 bases on J, and the germline ends lie 8 bases apart. What the study reported, not specific to this receptor: In the small 56-69-year group, the increase in depth fell short of significance, most likely because of low power. Participants were mostly white British, with more females than males. The authors suggested clonal diversity may have been underestimated. Vaccine-associated CD4 TCRs spanned the whole spike protein, with dominant responses in regions 160-218 and 743-854. Because no day 14 peak-response samples were available, the repertoires could be characterized only after the peak T cell response. Nearly half of unique spike-specific TCRs reportedly recognized epitopes outside regions mutated in the B.1.351 and B.1.1.7 variants. Conclusions about previously exposed vaccinees are limited because only six or seven AZD1222 recipients were SARS-CoV-2 seropositive at baseline. After two AZD1222 doses, spike-specific TCR breadth and depth were significantly higher than at day 0 and than in MenACWY recipients.

As regards this clone: There is no known antigen for this receptor. No much larger clone is present one base from it, and per-base qualities are unavailable.

Recombination linked TRBV11-3 to TRBJ1-4; perhaps TRBD1 is the D gene, with 5 bases matching. Here the sequenced sample was peripheral blood, taken on day 0 of AZD1222 vaccination. The source is an adult in good health. CDR3 sequence: CASSFGHSNEKLFF. The DNA is as follows: TGTGCCAGCAGCTTTGGACACTCTAATGAAAAACTGTTTTTT.